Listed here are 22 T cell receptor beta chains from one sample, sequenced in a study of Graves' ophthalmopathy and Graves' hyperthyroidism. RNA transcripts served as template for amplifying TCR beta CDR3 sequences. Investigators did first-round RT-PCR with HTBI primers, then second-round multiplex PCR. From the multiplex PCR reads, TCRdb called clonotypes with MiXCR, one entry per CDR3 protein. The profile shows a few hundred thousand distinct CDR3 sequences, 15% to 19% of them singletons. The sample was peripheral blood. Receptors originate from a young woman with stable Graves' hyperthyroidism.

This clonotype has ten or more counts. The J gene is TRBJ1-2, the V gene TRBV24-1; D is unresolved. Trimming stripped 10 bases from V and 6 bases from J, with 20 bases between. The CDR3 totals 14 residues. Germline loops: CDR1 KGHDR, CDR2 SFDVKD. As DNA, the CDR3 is TGTGCCACAAAAGGACCGCTCCAGCATCATGGCTACACCTTC. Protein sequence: CATKGPLQHHGYTF.

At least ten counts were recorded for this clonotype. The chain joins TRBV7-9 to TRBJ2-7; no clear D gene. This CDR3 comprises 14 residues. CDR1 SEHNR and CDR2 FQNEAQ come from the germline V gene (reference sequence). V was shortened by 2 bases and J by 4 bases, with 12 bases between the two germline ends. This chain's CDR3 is CASSLSVAAYEQYF. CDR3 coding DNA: TGTGCCAGCAGCTTATCAGTGGCAGCGTACGAGCAGTACTTC.

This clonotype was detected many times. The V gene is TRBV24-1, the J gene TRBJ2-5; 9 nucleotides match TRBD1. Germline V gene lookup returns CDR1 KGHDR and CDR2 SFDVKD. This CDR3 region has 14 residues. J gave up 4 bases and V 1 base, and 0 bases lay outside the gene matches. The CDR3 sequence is CATSDLQGAETQYF. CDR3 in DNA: TGTGCCACCAGTGATTTACAGGGGGCAGAGACCCAGTACTTC.

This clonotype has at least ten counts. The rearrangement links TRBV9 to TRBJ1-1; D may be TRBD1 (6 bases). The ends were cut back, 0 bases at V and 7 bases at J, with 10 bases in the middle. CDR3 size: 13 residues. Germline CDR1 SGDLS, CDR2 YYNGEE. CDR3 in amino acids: CASSVDGRGEAFF. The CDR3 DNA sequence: TGTGCCAGCAGCGTAGATGGCAGGGGTGAAGCTTTCTTT.

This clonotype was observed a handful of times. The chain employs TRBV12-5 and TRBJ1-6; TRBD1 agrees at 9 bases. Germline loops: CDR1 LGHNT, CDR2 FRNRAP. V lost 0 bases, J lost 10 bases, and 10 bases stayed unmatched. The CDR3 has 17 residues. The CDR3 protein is CASGLVRFGTGRSPLHF. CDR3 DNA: TGTGCTAGTGGTTTGGTACGGTTCGGGACAGGGCGATCACCCCTCCACTTT.

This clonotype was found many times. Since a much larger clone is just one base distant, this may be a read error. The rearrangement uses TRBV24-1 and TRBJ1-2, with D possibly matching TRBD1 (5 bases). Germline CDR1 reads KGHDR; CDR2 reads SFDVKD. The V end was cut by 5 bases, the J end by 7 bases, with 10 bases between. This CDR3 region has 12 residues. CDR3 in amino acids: CATSGQTAGYTF. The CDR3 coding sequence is TGTGCCACCAGTGGCCAGACAGCTGGCTACACCTTC.

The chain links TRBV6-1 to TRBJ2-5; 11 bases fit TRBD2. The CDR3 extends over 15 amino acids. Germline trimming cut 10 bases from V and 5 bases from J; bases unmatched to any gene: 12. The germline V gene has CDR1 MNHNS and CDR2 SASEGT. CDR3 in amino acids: CATYPGLAAPETQYF. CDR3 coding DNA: TGTGCCACTTACCCGGGACTAGCGGCGCCGGAGACCCAGTACTTC.

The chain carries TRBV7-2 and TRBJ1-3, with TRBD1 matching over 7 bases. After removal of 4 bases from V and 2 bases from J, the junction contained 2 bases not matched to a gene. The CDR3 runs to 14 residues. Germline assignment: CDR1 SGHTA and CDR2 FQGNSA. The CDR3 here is CASSSDRAGNTIYF. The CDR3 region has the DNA TGTGCCAGCAGCTCAGACAGGGCTGGAAACACCATATATTTT.

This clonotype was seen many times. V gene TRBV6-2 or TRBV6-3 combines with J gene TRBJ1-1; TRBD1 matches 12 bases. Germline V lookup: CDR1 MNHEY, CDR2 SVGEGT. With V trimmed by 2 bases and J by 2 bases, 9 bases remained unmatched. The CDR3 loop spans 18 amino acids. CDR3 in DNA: TGTGCCAGCAGTTACACCACCGGGACAGGGGGCTTTAACACTGAAGCTTTCTTT. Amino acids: CASSYTTGTGGFNTEAFF.

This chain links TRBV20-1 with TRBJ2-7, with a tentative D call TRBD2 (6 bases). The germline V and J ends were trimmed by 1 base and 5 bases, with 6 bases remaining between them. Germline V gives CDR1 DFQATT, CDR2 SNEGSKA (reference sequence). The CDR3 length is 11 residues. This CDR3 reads CSARGEDEQYF. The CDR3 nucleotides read TGCAGTGCTAGAGGGGAGGACGAGCAGTACTTC.

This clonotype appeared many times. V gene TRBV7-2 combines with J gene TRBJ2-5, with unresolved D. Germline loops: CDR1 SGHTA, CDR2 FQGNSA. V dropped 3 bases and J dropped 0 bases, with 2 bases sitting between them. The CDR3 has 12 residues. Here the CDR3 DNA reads TGTGCCAGCAGCTTTTACCAAGAGACCCAGTACTTC. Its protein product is CASSFYQETQYF.

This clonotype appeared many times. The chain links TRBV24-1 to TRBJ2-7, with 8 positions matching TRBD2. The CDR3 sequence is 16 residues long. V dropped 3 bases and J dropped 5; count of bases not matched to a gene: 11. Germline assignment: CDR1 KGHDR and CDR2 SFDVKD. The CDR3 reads CATSDPSVTGGDEQYF. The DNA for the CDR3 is TGTGCCACCAGTGATCCATCTGTAACGGGGGGGGACGAGCAGTACTTC.

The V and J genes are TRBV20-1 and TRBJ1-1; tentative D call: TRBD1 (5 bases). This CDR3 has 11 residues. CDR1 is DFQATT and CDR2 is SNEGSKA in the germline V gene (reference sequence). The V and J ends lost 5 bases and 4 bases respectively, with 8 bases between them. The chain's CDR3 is CSAGGVTEAFF. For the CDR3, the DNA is TGCAGTGCTGGGGGGGTCACTGAAGCTTTCTTT.

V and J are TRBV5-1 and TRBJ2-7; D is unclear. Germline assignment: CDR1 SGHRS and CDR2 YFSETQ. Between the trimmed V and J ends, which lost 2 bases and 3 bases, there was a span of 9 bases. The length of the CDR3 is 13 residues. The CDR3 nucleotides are TGCGCCAGCAGCTTTAACAGCCTCTACGAGCAGTACTTC. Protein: CASSFNSLYEQYF.

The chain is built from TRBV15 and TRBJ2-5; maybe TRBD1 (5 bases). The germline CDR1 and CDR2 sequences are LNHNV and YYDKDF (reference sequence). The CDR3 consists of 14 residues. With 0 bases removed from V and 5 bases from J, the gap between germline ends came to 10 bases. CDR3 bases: TGTGCCACCAGCAGAGATCAGGGTATGGAGACCCAGTACTTC. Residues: CATSRDQGMETQYF.

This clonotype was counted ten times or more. This CDR3 reads CASSPNRDGSGYTF. The CDR3 DNA reads TGTGCCAGCAGTCCCAACCGGGACGGCTCTGGCTACACCTTC. The chain links TRBV2 to TRBJ1-2; maybe TRBD1 (5 bases). The CDR3 loop spans 14 amino acids. V lost 5 bases, J lost 7 bases, and 17 bases lay in between. Germline V gene lookup returns CDR1 SNHLY and CDR2 FYNNEI.

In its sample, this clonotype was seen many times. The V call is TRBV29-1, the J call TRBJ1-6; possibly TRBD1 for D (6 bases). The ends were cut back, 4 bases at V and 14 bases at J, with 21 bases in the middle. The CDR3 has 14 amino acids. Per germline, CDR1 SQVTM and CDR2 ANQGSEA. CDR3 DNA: TGCAGCGTTGGGGCCGGGACATCTGAATTCACCCTCCACTTT. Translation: CSVGAGTSEFTLHF.

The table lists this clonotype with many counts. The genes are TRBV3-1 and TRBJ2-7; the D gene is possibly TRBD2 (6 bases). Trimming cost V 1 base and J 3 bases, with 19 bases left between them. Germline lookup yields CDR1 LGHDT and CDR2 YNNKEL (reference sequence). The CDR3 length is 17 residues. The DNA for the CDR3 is TGTGCCAGCAGCCAAGCTCCGGCGGGACCGCCGTACTACGAGCAGTACTTC. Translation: CASSQAPAGPPYYEQYF.

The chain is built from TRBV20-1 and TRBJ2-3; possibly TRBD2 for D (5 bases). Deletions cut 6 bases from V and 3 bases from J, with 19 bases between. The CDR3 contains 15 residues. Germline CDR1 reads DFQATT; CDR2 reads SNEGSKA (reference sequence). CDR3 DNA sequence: TGCAGTGCCCGCGCCCTAGCTTACGGGACAGATACGCAGTATTTT. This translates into CSARALAYGTDTQYF.

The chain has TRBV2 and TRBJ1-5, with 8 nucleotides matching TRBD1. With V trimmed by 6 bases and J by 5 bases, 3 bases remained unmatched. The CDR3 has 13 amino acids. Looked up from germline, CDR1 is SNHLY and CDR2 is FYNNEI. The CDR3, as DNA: TGTGCCAGCAGGACAGGGGTCGATCAGCCCCAGCATTTT. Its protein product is CASRTGVDQPQHF.

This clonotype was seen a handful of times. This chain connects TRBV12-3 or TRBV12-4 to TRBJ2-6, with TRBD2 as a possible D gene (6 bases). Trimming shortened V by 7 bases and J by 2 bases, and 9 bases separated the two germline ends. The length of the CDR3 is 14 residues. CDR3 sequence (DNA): TGTGCCAGCATTCCGGGGGCTGGGGCCAACGTCCTGACTTTC. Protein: CASIPGAGANVLTF.

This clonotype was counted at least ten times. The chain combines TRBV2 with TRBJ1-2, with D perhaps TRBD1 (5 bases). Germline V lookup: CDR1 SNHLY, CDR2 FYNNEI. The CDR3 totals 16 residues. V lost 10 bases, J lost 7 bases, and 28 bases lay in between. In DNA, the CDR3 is TGTGCCACCAGGCCCGAGACAGACTTCACCTATTCTGGCTACACCTTC. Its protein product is CATRPETDFTYSGYTF.